This passage covers 20 T cell receptor beta chains from one sample sequenced in a study of blood T cells in healthy people across ages. Alongside a J-beta primer mix, a sample-barcoded 5' primer served in a second PCR lasting about 7 to 12 cycles. TCRdb passed the 5' RACE reads through MiXCR, listing each CDR3 protein once. The profile shows 890,000 or so distinct CDR3 sequences, about 59% of them singletons. Material for sequencing was blood. The receptors originated from a man under 40 in good health.

This rearrangement joins TRBV15 to TRBJ2-5; the D is unclear. The germline gives CDR1 LNHNV, CDR2 YYDKDF (reference sequence). V dropped 1 base and J dropped 1 base, with 7 bases sitting between them. The CDR3 sequence is 14 residues long. CDR3 residues: CATSRGEAQETQYF. As DNA, the CDR3 is TGTGCCACCAGCAGAGGAGAAGCCCAAGAGACCCAGTACTTC. Filled out from reference TRBV15 and TRBJ2-5, the complete variable domain reads DAMVIQNPRYQVTQFGKPVTLSCSQTLNHNVMYWYQQKSSQAPKLLFHYYDKDFNNEADTPDNFQSRRPNTSFCFLDIRSPGLGDTAMYLCATSRGEAQETQYFGPGTRLLVL.

This clonotype was detected a few times. The chain couples TRBV29-1 to TRBJ2-3; D perhaps matches TRBD2 (7 bases). In germline, CDR1 is SQVTM, CDR2 ANQGSEA. The germline V and J ends were trimmed by 3 bases and 7 bases, with 14 bases remaining between them. The CDR3 extends over 13 amino acids. The CDR3 spells CSVDAGAIHTQYF. CDR3 DNA: TGCAGCGTTGATGCGGGGGCAATTCATACGCAGTATTTT.

The chain combines TRBV12-3 or TRBV12-4 with TRBJ1-4; no firm D call. CDR3 length: 14 residues. V was cut by 6 bases and J by 7 bases, with 15 bases left in between. The CDR3 reads CASSPQEGGEKLFF. The CDR3 nucleotides are TGTGCCAGCAGCCCCCAGGAGGGAGGTGAAAAACTGTTTTTT.

This clonotype came up a few times. The chain is built from TRBV10-3 and TRBJ2-5; D gene unclear. CDR1 and CDR2 from the germline V gene are ENHRY and SYGVKD. V dropped 7 bases and J dropped 11 bases, with 17 bases sitting between them. CDR3 length equals 12 residues. CDR3 bases: TGTGCCATCACAAAAGAGCCGATTGTGCAGTACTTC. It is translated as CAITKEPIVQYF.

This chain uses TRBV29-1 with TRBJ2-5; D may correspond to TRBD1 or TRBD2 (5 bases each). The J call may be mistaken, given a closer DNA end match to TRBJ2-7. The CDR3 is 15 amino acids. CDR1 SQVTM and CDR2 ANQGSEA come from the germline V gene. The CDR3 reads CSVEEARGTSYEQYF. CDR3 DNA: TGCAGCGTTGAAGAGGCCCGGGGCACGTCCTACGAGCAGTACTTC.

V and J are TRBV7-3 and TRBJ2-4; D may match TRBD1 or TRBD2 (5 bases each). The germline CDR1 and CDR2 sequences are SGHTA and FQGTGA. V lost 0 bases and J 6 bases, leaving 12 bases between the germline ends. CDR3 length equals 15 residues. The CDR3 loop reads CASSLTGPGTNIQYF. CDR3 DNA: TGTGCCAGCAGCTTAACAGGGCCAGGGACAAACATTCAGTACTTC.

The CDR3 region is CASSLIAGPGTDTQYF. The CDR3 coding sequence is TGTGCCAGCAGCCTCATAGCGGGGCCTGGCACAGATACGCAGTATTTT. This sequence joins TRBV4-2 and TRBJ2-3, with 8 positions matching TRBD2. V shed 4 bases and J 1 base; nucleotides not matched to a gene: 7. The CDR3 contains 16 residues. Germline assignment: CDR1 LGHNA and CDR2 YNFKEQ.

This chain joins TRBV6-2 or TRBV6-3 and TRBJ2-7; unclear D gene. Deletions cut 4 bases from V and 5 bases from J, with 9 bases between. The V gene's germline CDR1 is MNHEY and CDR2 SVGEGT. The CDR3 has 12 amino acids. DNA for the CDR3: TGTGCCAGCAGTTGGGCCGGTAACGAGCAGTACTTC. Protein: CASSWAGNEQYF.

The V call is TRBV6-2 or TRBV6-3, the J call TRBJ1-2, with D unresolved. CDR3 size: 15 residues. Germline assignment: CDR1 MNHEY and CDR2 SVGEGT. Trimming removed 6 bases from V and 0 bases from J, with 14 bases in between. The CDR3: CASSTRRATNYGYTF. The CDR3 DNA reads as TGTGCCAGCAGCACTAGACGGGCAACTAACTATGGCTACACCTTC.

V and J are TRBV7-9 and TRBJ2-5, with 7 bases matching TRBD1. The assigned J gene may be wrong: the sequence end matches TRBJ2-7 better. Germline V lookup: CDR1 SEHNR, CDR2 FQNEAQ (reference sequence). The CDR3 sequence is 11 residues long. CDR3 sequence: CASTPGGEQYF. The CDR3 DNA is TGTGCCAGCACACCAGGGGGCGAGCAGTACTTC.

This chain uses TRBV4-2 with TRBJ2-3; TRBD2 matches at 8 bases. The CDR3 contains 16 residues. Trimming took 8 bases from V and 2 from J; bases not matched to a gene: 12. CDR1 LGHNA and CDR2 YNFKEQ come from the germline V gene. CDR3 sequence (DNA): TGTGCCAGCGGAAGGGAAGCGGGGGTAAACACAGATACGCAGTATTTT. Amino acids: CASGREAGVNTDTQYF.

This clonotype has at least ten counts. J is TRBJ2-6 and V is TRBV12-3 or TRBV12-4; no definite D call. V gave up 2 bases and J gave up 4 bases, with 9 bases separating them. The length of the CDR3 is 15 residues. The CDR3 DNA sequence: TGTGCCAGCAGTTTATGGGTCTCCGGGGCCAACGTCCTGACTTTC. Protein: CASSLWVSGANVLTF.

J is TRBJ2-7 and V is TRBV4-2; the D is unclear. Germline V gene data show CDR1 as LGHNA and CDR2 as YNFKEQ. This CDR3 has 13 residues. V lost 0 bases and J 2 bases, leaving 5 bases between the germline ends. CDR3 region: CASSQEDTYEQYF. The CDR3 DNA is TGTGCCAGCAGCCAAGAAGACACCTACGAGCAGTACTTC.

This chain links TRBV2 with TRBJ1-5, with 8 bases matching TRBD1. The CDR3 spans 14 residues. Trimming at V came to 3 bases and at J to 11 bases, leaving 9 bases not matched to a gene. Germline V gene sequence: CDR1 SNHLY, CDR2 FYNNEI. The CDR3 spells CASSDRDRFKAQHF. DNA for the CDR3: TGTGCCAGCAGTGATCGGGACAGGTTCAAAGCCCAGCATTTT.

Only one count was recorded for this clonotype. The rearrangement uses TRBV30 and TRBJ1-6; tentative D call: TRBD1 (5 bases). In germline, CDR1 is GTSNPN, CDR2 SVGIG (reference sequence). The CDR3 is 13 residues long. V lost 4 bases to trimming and J lost 10 bases, with 14 bases between them. The CDR3: CAWKVAGDSPLHF. The CDR3 nucleotides are TGTGCCTGGAAGGTAGCGGGGGACTCACCCCTCCACTTT.

This chain connects TRBV20-1 to TRBJ2-7; TRBD1 matches at 9 bases. From germline, CDR1 is DFQATT and CDR2 SNEGSKA (reference sequence). J gave up 3 bases and V 2 bases, and 11 bases lay outside the gene matches. The CDR3 has 16 amino acids. The CDR3 here is CSARRPRDRDSYEQYF. DNA of the CDR3: TGCAGTGCTAGACGTCCGAGGGACAGGGACAGCTACGAGCAGTACTTC.

The rearrangement links TRBV5-1 to TRBJ2-7; possibly TRBD2 for D (5 bases). Per germline, CDR1 SGHRS and CDR2 YFSETQ. Trimming removed 1 base at V and 3 bases at J, with 14 bases between. This CDR3 is 15 amino acids long. The CDR3 loop reads CASSLSPEDYYEQYF. Written as DNA, the CDR3 is TGCGCCAGCAGCTTGTCTCCAGAAGACTACTACGAGCAGTACTTC.

The chain couples TRBV5-1 to TRBJ2-2; TRBD2 is a possible D gene (6 bases). The CDR3 length is 12 residues. V dropped 6 bases and J dropped 7 bases, with 10 bases sitting between them. Germline V gene sequence: CDR1 SGHRS, CDR2 YFSETQ. DNA for the CDR3: TGCGCCAGCATCCCCGGGAGCGGGGAGCTGTTTTTT. This sequence encodes CASIPGSGELFF.

The rearrangement joins TRBV20-1 to TRBJ1-6; D not certain. The ends were cut back, 3 bases at V and 7 bases at J, with 10 bases in the middle. The CDR3 extends over 13 amino acids. The V gene's germline CDR1 is DFQATT and CDR2 SNEGSKA (reference sequence). The DNA for the CDR3 is TGCAGTGCTAGTCGGGGTGGGAATTCACCCCTCCACTTT. Translating it yields CSASRGGNSPLHF.

J is TRBJ2-2 and V is TRBV5-1, with 11 positions matching TRBD2. Germline V lookup: CDR1 SGHRS, CDR2 YFSETQ. The V segment lost 2 bases and the J segment 7 bases; nucleotides outside the gene matches: 4. The length of the CDR3 is 15 residues. CDR3 loop: CASSFGTSGDGELFF. As DNA, the CDR3 is TGCGCCAGCAGCTTCGGGACTAGCGGAGACGGGGAGCTGTTTTTT.